Listed here are 4 T cell receptor beta chains from one sample, sequenced in a study of blood T cells in healthy people across ages. A J-beta primer mix and a sample-barcoded 5' primer were used in a second PCR of roughly 6 to 11 cycles. TCRdb re-analysed the 5' RACE reads in MiXCR, keeping a single row per CDR3 protein. This sample has some 1 million distinct CDR3 sequences, with 40% to 50% found just once. Input material: blood. These receptor sequences come from a woman aged 60-75 years in good health.

Regarding this clonotype: At one end, the junction sequence differs from germline, possibly due to a read error. In nucleotides, the CDR3 is TGTGCCAACAGTTTAGAGGGCGTTAGCTCCTACGAGCAGTACTTC. It codes for CANSLEGVSSYEQYF. The chain joins TRBV27 to TRBJ2-7; possible D gene TRBD2, 5 bases. The CDR3 length is 15 residues. Germline V gives CDR1 MNHEY, CDR2 SMNVEV (reference sequence).

The chain combines TRBV12-3 or TRBV12-4 with TRBJ1-2; D unclear. This CDR3 has 13 amino acids. Trimming took off 5 bases at V and 5 bases at J, with 12 bases between the two ends. The CDR3 bases are TGTGCCAGCAGTGTTGTAGGGTCTTATGGCTACACCTTC. Amino acid sequence: CASSVVGSYGYTF.

This clonotype has a count of ten or more. The chain links TRBV6-2 or TRBV6-3 to TRBJ2-5; no clear D gene. Per germline, CDR1 MNHEY and CDR2 SVGEGT. V was clipped by 4 bases and J by 5 bases, with 8 bases between them. The CDR3 runs to 12 residues. CDR3 in DNA: TGTGCCAGCAGTTTCATTGGGGAGACCCAGTACTTC. This codes for CASSFIGETQYF.

The chain is built from TRBV6-5 and TRBJ2-1; a weak D match, TRBD1 (5 bases). The germline V gene has CDR1 MNHEY and CDR2 SVGAGI. This CDR3 has 14 amino acids. Trimming took off 0 bases at V and 9 bases at J, with 12 bases between the two ends. The CDR3 is CASSYSREQGEQFF. The CDR3, as DNA: TGTGCCAGCAGTTACTCCAGGGAACAAGGTGAGCAGTTCTTC.